These 21 T cell receptor beta chains originate from one sample sequenced in a study of blood T cell repertoires in COVID-19. Profiling relied on immunoSEQ multiplex PCR, and the TCRdb table lists in-frame clones only, not all of them. The sample has roughly 130,000 clones, under 95% seen once; the top ten hold roughly 5%. The sequenced material came from peripheral blood. These receptors came from a man between 60 and 75 years old with COVID-19, enrolled during active disease.

In this sample, this clone turned up once. The V call is TRBV7-3, the J call TRBJ2-1; the match to TRBD2 covers 9 bases. The germline CDR1 and CDR2 sequences are SGHTA and FQGTGA. The CDR3 has 16 amino acids. The V segment lost 5 bases and the J segment 4 bases; nucleotides outside the gene matches: 9. Here the CDR3 reads CASSPIAGDRYNEQFF. CDR3 bases: TGTGCCAGCAGCCCAATAGCGGGAGACAGATACAATGAGCAGTTCTTC.

The chain carries TRBV10-3 and TRBJ2-7; tentative D call: TRBD1 (6 bases). Germline CDR1 and CDR2: ENHRY and SYGVKD. The CDR3 is 14 amino acids. Trimming shortened V by 5 bases and J by 0 bases, and 11 bases separated the two germline ends. The CDR3 region is CAISSRDNSYEQYF. CDR3 nucleotide sequence: TGTGCCATCAGTTCCCGGGACAACTCCTACGAGCAGTACTTC.

The chain uses TRBV28 and TRBJ2-1, with TRBD1 matching over 7 bases. The CDR3 sequence is 16 residues long. CDR1 is MDHEN, CDR2 SYDVKM, per germline. The trim removed 5 bases at V and 1 base at J, leaving 8 bases unmatched. The CDR3: CASSKQGFRSYNEQFF. CDR3 DNA sequence: TGTGCCAGCAGTAAACAGGGGTTTAGGTCCTACAATGAGCAGTTCTTC.

This chain uses TRBV6-5 with TRBJ1-1; 7 bases fit TRBD1. V lost 3 bases, J lost 0 bases, and 4 bases stayed unmatched. The length of the CDR3 is 15 residues. CDR1 MNHEY and CDR2 SVGAGI come from the germline V gene. CDR3 coding DNA: TGTGCCAGCAGTTATGACAGGGTTGTGAACACTGAAGCTTTCTTT. Its protein is CASSYDRVVNTEAFF.

The table lists this clone with a count of one. This sequence joins TRBV19 and TRBJ1-1; 8 bases map to TRBD1. CDR1 is LNHDA and CDR2 is SQIVND in the germline V gene (reference sequence). V was clipped by 3 bases and J by 1 base; unmatched bases: 4. There are 15 residues in the CDR3. CDR3 sequence (DNA): TGTGCCAGTAGTATCCCCGGACAGGGGAACACTGAAGCTTTCTTT. This sequence encodes CASSIPGQGNTEAFF.

The chain uses TRBV4-3 and TRBJ1-4; TRBD1 might be the D (5 bases). CDR1 LGHNA and CDR2 YSLEER come from the germline V gene. The CDR3 spans 15 residues. V was shortened by 0 bases and J by 8 bases, with 13 bases between the two germline ends. The CDR3 protein is CASSQDLAGREKLFF. Written as DNA, the CDR3 is TGCGCCAGCAGCCAAGACTTGGCAGGGCGCGAAAAACTGTTTTTT.

This clone was found once. The chain has TRBV7-9 and TRBJ1-2; D gene unclear. From germline, CDR1 is SEHNR and CDR2 FQNEAQ (reference sequence). CDR3 size: 12 residues. Deletions cut 4 bases from V and 3 bases from J, with 6 bases between. The CDR3 coding sequence is TGTGCCAGCAGCTCCGGGGACTATGGCTACACCTTC. It is translated as CASSSGDYGYTF.

The rearrangement uses TRBV12-2 and TRBJ2-1; TRBD1, the D gene given by the table, was not confirmed from the DNA. TRBV12-2 corresponds to a pseudogene. This CDR3 is 15 amino acids long. CDR3 loop: CASRLRDRGYNEQFF. CDR3 nucleotides: TGTGCAAGTCGCCTGAGGGACAGGGGGTACAATGAGCAGTTCTTC.

This chain connects TRBV11-3 to TRBJ2-3; TRBD2 matches at 7 bases. Germline V gene data show CDR1 as SGHNT and CDR2 as YENEEA. The CDR3 is 15 residues long. Unmatched junction bases numbered 5, after V lost 0 bases and J lost 5 bases. CDR3 loop: CASSLDGGGVDTQYF. In DNA form, the CDR3 reads TGTGCCAGCAGCTTAGACGGGGGAGGGGTAGATACGCAGTATTTT.

This chain joins TRBV6-2 or TRBV6-3 and TRBJ2-6; TRBD2 aligns across 8 bases. The CDR3 contains 16 residues. CDR1 and CDR2 from the germline V gene are MNHEY and SVGEGT. The V segment lost 6 bases and the J segment 4 bases; nucleotides outside the gene matches: 8. CDR3 coding DNA: TGTGCCAGCAGCACTCTGACTAGCGACGGGGCCAACGTCCTGACTTTC. Amino acid sequence: CASSTLTSDGANVLTF.

The chain uses TRBV18 and TRBJ1-4; TRBD1 agrees at 8 bases. The CDR3 totals 15 residues. Germline V lookup: CDR1 KGHSH, CDR2 LQKENI. J was trimmed by 4 bases and V by 3 bases; bases with no gene match: 4. CDR3 nucleotide sequence: TGTGCCAGCTCACCTGGACAGGGCGGTAATGAAAAACTGTTTTTT. Encoded protein: CASSPGQGGNEKLFF.

V and J are TRBV7-6 and TRBJ2-1, with 14 bases matching TRBD2. The trim removed 3 bases at V and 1 base at J, leaving 5 bases unmatched. The CDR3 loop spans 18 amino acids. Germline-derived CDR1 and CDR2 are SGHVS and FNYEAQ. CDR3 sequence: CASSLWTSGRSSYNEQFF. CDR3 bases: TGTGCCAGCAGCTTGTGGACTAGCGGGAGGTCTTCCTACAATGAGCAGTTCTTC. Looking up the rest from reference TRBV7-6 and TRBJ2-1 gives the full variable domain: GAGVSQSPRYKVTKRGQDVALRCDPISGHVSLYWYRQALGQGPEFLTYFNYEAQQDKSGLPNDRFSAERPEGSISTLTIQRTEQRDSAMYRCASSLWTSGRSSYNEQFFGPGTRLTVL.

The genes are TRBV6-5 and TRBJ1-2; 7 bases are a match to TRBD1. The CDR3 spans 13 residues. Germline CDR1 MNHEY, CDR2 SVGAGI. The trim removed 6 bases at V and 4 bases at J, leaving 5 bases unmatched. The DNA for the CDR3 is TGTGCCAGCAGCCCGGGACAGTTCTATGGCTACACCTTC. Protein product: CASSPGQFYGYTF.

This chain uses TRBV6-1 with TRBJ2-7, with 7 nucleotides matching TRBD1. Germline V gene data show CDR1 as MNHNS and CDR2 as SASEGT. V was clipped by 2 bases and J by 5 bases; unmatched bases: 9. The CDR3 runs 15 residues. The CDR3 nucleotides are TGTGCCAGCAGTGAATTAGGCAGGGGGTTTAACGAGCAGTACTTC. Protein product: CASSELGRGFNEQYF.

This clone showed up just a few times. The rearrangement joins TRBV7-2 to TRBJ2-2; 12 bases match TRBD2. CDR1 and CDR2 (germline): SGHTA, FQGNSA. The CDR3 extends over 16 amino acids. Trimming took 2 bases from V and 6 from J; bases not matched to a gene: 4. CDR3 nucleotides: TGTGCCAGCAGCTTATCTAGCGGGAGGGCCGCCGGGGAGCTGTTTTTT. As protein: CASSLSSGRAAGELFF. Combining the CDR3 with reference TRBV7-2 and TRBJ2-2 gives the whole variable domain GAGVSQSPSNKVTEKGKDVELRCDPISGHTALYWYRQSLGQGLEFLIYFQGNSAPDKSGLPSDRFSAERTGGSVSTLTIQRTQQEDSAVYLCASSLSSGRAAGELFFGEGSRLTVL.

The chain recombines TRBV7-2 with TRBJ2-6, with TRBD1 as a possible D gene (5 bases). CDR1 SGHTA and CDR2 FQGNSA come from the germline V gene. V lost 4 bases to trimming and J lost 1 base, with 8 bases between them. The CDR3 is 15 residues long. The CDR3 reads CASSSRVSGANVLTF. The CDR3 DNA sequence: TGTGCCAGCAGCTCCAGGGTGTCTGGGGCCAACGTCCTGACTTTC.

This chain links TRBV4-2 with TRBJ1-6; TRBD1 matches 7 bases. Germline V gene data show CDR1 as LGHNA and CDR2 as YNFKEQ. The V segment lost 6 bases and the J segment 0 bases; nucleotides outside the gene matches: 5. There are 16 residues in the CDR3. DNA for the CDR3: TGTGCCAGCAGTAAGGGACAGAGCTCCTATAATTCACCCCTCCACTTT. As protein: CASSKGQSSYNSPLHF.

The V gene is TRBV3-1 (or the pseudogene TRBV3-2), the J gene TRBJ1-1; D remains unclear. The ends were cut back, 0 bases at V and 8 bases at J, with 13 bases in the middle. The CDR3 contains 14 residues. Germline V gene lookup returns CDR1 LGHDT and CDR2 YNNKEL (reference sequence). The DNA for the CDR3 is TGTGCCAGCAGCCAAGATGTGGGTAGGGAGGAAGCTTTCTTT. This sequence encodes CASSQDVGREEAFF.

The CDR3 is CASSLGAGGSTDTQYF. The CDR3 nucleotides are TGTGCCAGCAGCTTAGGCGCGGGAGGGAGCACAGATACGCAGTATTTT. V usage is TRBV11-3 and J usage is TRBJ2-3; TRBD2 matches 9 bases. V was clipped by 1 base and J by 0 bases; unmatched bases: 2. The germline V gene encodes CDR1 SGHNT and CDR2 YENEEA. CDR3 length equals 16 residues.

The gene calls are TRBV10-1 and TRBJ2-1; 10 bases fit TRBD2. The CDR3 contains 12 residues. In germline, CDR1 is WNHNN, CDR2 SYGVQD (reference sequence). V was pared by 11 bases and J by 11 bases, with 9 bases of the junction left unmatched. Written as DNA, the CDR3 is TGCGCCTCCTCTAGCGGGAGAAATAAGCAGTTCTTC. This sequence encodes CASSSGRNKQFF.

The chain uses TRBV7-8 and TRBJ2-3; 11 bases align to TRBD2. CDR1 SGHVS and CDR2 FQNEAQ come from the germline V gene. The CDR3 has 16 residues. The V segment lost 6 bases and the J segment 4 bases; nucleotides outside the gene matches: 9. The CDR3 region has the DNA TGTGCCAGCAGTCCGCAAACTAGCGGGAGCCCAGATACGCAGTATTTT. Translated: CASSPQTSGSPDTQYF.